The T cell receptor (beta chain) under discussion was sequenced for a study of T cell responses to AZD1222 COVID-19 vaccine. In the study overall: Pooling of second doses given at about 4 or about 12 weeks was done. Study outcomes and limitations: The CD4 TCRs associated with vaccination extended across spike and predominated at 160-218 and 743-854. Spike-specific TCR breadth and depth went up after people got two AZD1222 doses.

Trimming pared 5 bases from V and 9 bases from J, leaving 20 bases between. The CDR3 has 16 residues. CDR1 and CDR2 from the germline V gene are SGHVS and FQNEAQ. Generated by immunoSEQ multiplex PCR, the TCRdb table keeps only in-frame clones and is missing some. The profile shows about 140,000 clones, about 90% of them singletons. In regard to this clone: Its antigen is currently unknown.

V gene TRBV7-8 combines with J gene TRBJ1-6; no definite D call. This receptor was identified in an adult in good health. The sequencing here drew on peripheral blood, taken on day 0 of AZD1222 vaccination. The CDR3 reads CASSAQLGFGASPLHF. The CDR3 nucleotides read TGTGCCAGCAGCGCCCAACTAGGATTCGGCGCTTCACCCCTCCACTTT.